Listed below are T cell receptor beta chains from one sample, sequenced in a study of T-cell reconstitution after alpha-beta-depleted transplantation in children. TCRdb reanalysed the PCR reads using MiXCR and keeps one entry per CDR3 protein. Of fewer than 1 million distinct CDR3 sequences in the sample, about 16% were seen once. This material consisted of PBMCs, mostly from graft donor cells, taken 360 days after TCRalphabeta/CD19-depleted stem cell transplant. These receptors were obtained from a male patient between 5 and 17 years old who had a stem cell transplant for acute lymphoblastic leukemia, so the T cells may come from the graft donor. CDR3s include the opening cysteine and the closing phenylalanine or tryptophan. A D gene is named only where the DNA matches it firmly. Size tells how often a clone was seen (once, few, many) or the class of an expanded clone, and some rows leave it out.

d_call clone_size j_call v_call cdr3_aa cdr3_nt
. many TRBJ2-1 TRBV29-1 CSVDPGPILDEQFF TGCAGCGTTGACCCGGGTCCTATCCTTGATGAGCAGTTCTTC
. few TRBJ2-2 TRBV4-1 CASSQGGFTGELFF TGCGCCAGCAGCCAAGGCGGGTTTACCGGGGAGCTGTTTTTT
TRBD2 . TRBJ2-2 TRBV12-3/TRBV12-4 CASSGLAGEGELFF TGTGCCAGCAGTGGACTAGCGGGAGAAGGGGAGCTGTTTTTT
TRBD2 . TRBJ2-3 TRBV12-3/TRBV12-4 CASSSPGLAGGNNSTDTQYF TGTGCCAGCAGTTCCCCCGGACTAGCGGGGGGGAATAACAGCACAGATACGCAGTATTTT
. . TRBJ1-1 TRBV4-1 CASSQAGVRTALNTEAFF TGCGCCAGCAGCCAAGCTGGGGTGAGAACAGCCTTGAACACTGAAGCTTTCTTT
TRBD2 . TRBJ2-3 TRBV7-9 CASSLAPAGVTDTQYF TGTGCCAGCAGCTTAGCCCCAGCGGGAGTCACAGATACGCAGTATTTT
. . TRBJ1-5 TRBV29-1 CSVRMAGSQPQHF TGCAGCGTACGGATGGCAGGGTCGCAGCCCCAGCATTTT
. . TRBJ2-3 TRBV29-1 CSVDTGDTQYF TGCAGCGTTGACACGGGAGATACGCAGTATTTT
. few TRBJ2-7 TRBV4-1 CASSQGKGGASEQYF TGCGCCAGCAGCCAAGGAAAAGGGGGGGCCTCCGAGCAGTACTTC
. . TRBJ2-1 TRBV19 CASSIEGISYNEQFF TGTGCCAGTAGTATAGAGGGGATATCCTACAATGAGCAGTTCTTC
. . TRBJ2-7 TRBV19 CASRAGTYYEQYF TGTGCCAGTAGGGCCGGGACCTACTACGAGCAGTACTTC
. . TRBJ2-7 TRBV11-2 CASSLEHGSNDEQYF TGTGCCAGCAGCTTAGAACACGGGAGTAACGACGAGCAGTACTTC
TRBD2 many TRBJ2-1 TRBV15 CATSRVTSLHYNEQFF TGTGCCACCAGCAGAGTGACTAGCCTTCACTACAATGAGCAGTTCTTC
. . TRBJ2-3 TRBV7-6 CASSPVGSPTDTQYF TGTGCCAGCAGCCCGGTCGGGAGCCCCACAGATACGCAGTATTTT
. . TRBJ2-1 TRBV29-1 CSVEFRDSQYNEQFF TGCAGCGTTGAATTTCGGGACTCCCAGTACAATGAGCAGTTCTTC
. . TRBJ2-6 TRBV6-5 CASSYGGGGANVLTF TGTGCCAGCAGTTATGGGGGGGGCGGGGCCAACGTCCTGACTTTC
. few TRBJ1-5 TRBV6-5 CASSYLTDNQPQHF TGTGCCAGCAGTTACTTGACGGACAATCAGCCCCAGCATTTT
TRBD2 . TRBJ2-7 TRBV7-3 CASRKYGTSGYEQYF TGTGCCAGCAGAAAATACGGGACTAGCGGCTACGAGCAGTACTTC
. . TRBJ2-7 TRBV12-3/TRBV12-4 CASRPGGVTEQYF TGTGCCAGCAGGCCAGGGGGGGTCACCGAGCAGTACTTC
. few TRBJ1-2 TRBV4-1 CASSQGPDPNYGYTF TGCGCCAGCAGCCAAGGACCAGACCCTAACTATGGCTACACCTTC
TRBD1 many TRBJ2-4 TRBV29-1 CSVPGQGLEAKNIQYF TGCAGCGTGCCGGGACAGGGCCTAGAGGCCAAAAACATTCAGTACTTC
. . TRBJ2-3 TRBV7-8 CASSLIPPAGTSTDTQYF TGTGCCAGCAGCTTAATCCCTCCGGCAGGGACTAGCACAGATACGCAGTATTTT
. few TRBJ2-3 TRBV7-2 CASSLPPIRGYF TGTGCCAGCAGCTTACCCCCCATCCGGGGTTATTTT
. few TRBJ2-1 TRBV5-1 CASSPLGSYVQFF TGCGCCAGCAGCCCCCTAGGTAGCTATGTTCAGTTCTTC
. few TRBJ2-7 TRBV5-1 CASSLITLTDSYEQYF TGCGCCAGCAGCTTAATAACACTGACCGACTCCTACGAGCAGTACTTC
. many TRBJ1-4 TRBV27 CARPRRGANEKLFF TGTGCCCGGCCCCGAAGGGGGGCTAATGAAAAACTGTTTTTT
TRBD2 . TRBJ2-2 TRBV20-1 CCASLGLAGGYTGELFF TGCTGTGCTAGCCTGGGACTAGCGGGAGGGTACACCGGGGAGCTGTTTTTT
TRBD2 . TRBJ2-7 TRBV7-8 CASSPHRLAGASSYEQYF TGTGCCAGCAGCCCCCACCGACTAGCGGGGGCTAGCTCCTACGAGCAGTACTTC
. once TRBJ2-4 TRBV20-1 CSAINSRVAKNIQYF TGCAGTGCTATTAATTCCAGGGTAGCCAAAAACATTCAGTACTTC
. few TRBJ1-2 TRBV4-1 CASSQIFRVQSYGYTF TGCGCCAGCAGCCAAATTTTCAGGGTTCAGAGCTATGGCTACACCTTC
. many TRBJ2-1 TRBV6-1 CASSEQGNEQFF TGTGCCAGCAGTGAACAGGGGAATGAGCAGTTCTTC
. . TRBJ1-2 TRBV7-8 CASSLVQENGHGYTF TGTGCCAGCAGCTTAGTTCAGGAGAACGGGCATGGCTACACCTTC
TRBD1 . TRBJ1-5 TRBV20-1 CSAVTGGNQPQHF TGCAGTGCTGTGACAGGGGGTAATCAGCCCCAGCATTTT
TRBD2 . TRBJ2-5 TRBV14 CASSQGLAGVRTPETQYF TGTGCCAGCAGCCAAGGCCTAGCGGGAGTGCGTACGCCGGAGACCCAGTACTTC
TRBD2 few TRBJ2-1 TRBV20-1 CSARDMASGNYNEQFF TGCAGTGCTAGAGATATGGCTAGCGGGAACTACAATGAGCAGTTCTTC
TRBD1 few TRBJ2-7 TRBV6-1 CASTPYRGSYEQYF TGTGCCAGCACCCCTTACAGGGGCTCCTACGAGCAGTACTTC
. . TRBJ1-1 TRBV29-1 CSAEGQNTEAFF TGCAGCGCCGAGGGGCAGAACACTGAAGCTTTCTTT
. few TRBJ1-1 TRBV5-1 CASSLAIKDTEAFF TGCGCCAGCAGCTTGGCCATAAAGGACACTGAAGCTTTCTTT
TRBD1 few TRBJ2-2 TRBV6-6 CASSDRGTGELFF TGTGCCAGCAGTGACAGGGGAACCGGGGAGCTGTTTTTT
TRBD1 . TRBJ2-7 TRBV12-3/TRBV12-4 CASSLEFSGTGWYEQYF TGTGCCAGCAGTTTAGAATTCTCCGGGACAGGGTGGTACGAGCAGTACTTC
. . TRBJ1-6 TRBV5-1 CASSLLQSSYNSPLHF TGCGCCAGCAGCTTGTTACAAAGCTCCTATAATTCACCCCTCCACTTT
. . TRBJ1-1 TRBV5-1 CASSLIAGGHRLNTEAFF TGCGCCAGCAGCTTGATAGCAGGAGGTCATCGCCTGAACACTGAAGCTTTCTTT
. few TRBJ2-7 TRBV2 CASNPDSYEQYF TGTGCCAGCAACCCGGACTCCTACGAGCAGTACTTC
. few TRBJ2-2 TRBV20-1 CSARDPATGELFF TGCAGTGCTAGAGATCCGGCCACCGGGGAGCTGTTTTTT
. many TRBJ1-5 TRBV12-3/TRBV12-4 CASSLQQSRNQPQHF TGTGCCAGCAGTTTACAACAGAGTAGAAATCAGCCCCAGCATTTT
TRBD1 once TRBJ2-7 TRBV5-1 CASSLVWGQGAGEQYF TGCGCCAGCAGCTTGGTGTGGGGACAGGGGGCGGGGGAGCAGTACTTC
TRBD2 . TRBJ2-2 TRBV6-2/TRBV6-3 CASSSMTSGRTNTGELFF TGTGCCAGCAGTTCGATGACTAGCGGGAGGACGAACACCGGGGAGCTGTTTTTT
. many TRBJ2-5 TRBV28 CASSLLRTAGETQYF TGTGCCAGCAGTCTTTTACGGACGGCTGGGGAGACCCAGTACTTC
. . TRBJ2-1 TRBV18 CASSPTMIFSDEQFF TGTGCCAGCTCACCCACCATGATTTTCAGCGATGAGCAGTTCTTC
. . TRBJ2-2 TRBV4-1 CASSPGLRERTGELFF TGCGCCAGCAGCCCCGGACTCCGGGAACGGACCGGGGAGCTGTTTTTT
TRBD2 many TRBJ2-1 TRBV15 CATSRGTSGSNEQFF TGTGCCACCAGCAGAGGAACTAGCGGGAGCAATGAGCAGTTCTTC
. many TRBJ2-1 TRBV12-3/TRBV12-4 CASKKGGGHNEQFF TGTGCCAGCAAAAAGGGAGGAGGGCACAATGAGCAGTTCTTC
. many TRBJ2-7 TRBV27 CASGGSRSYEQYF TGTGCCAGCGGGGGGTCCCGCTCCTACGAGCAGTACTTC
. few TRBJ1-1 TRBV4-1 CASSQEGGHLEAFF TGCGCCAGCAGCCAAGAGGGGGGACACCTTGAAGCTTTCTTT
. few TRBJ2-1 TRBV29-1 CSVERREHNEQFF TGCAGCGTTGAAAGGCGGGAACACAATGAGCAGTTCTTC
TRBD1 . TRBJ2-7 TRBV20-1 CSAKAGQDYEQYF TGCAGTGCTAAGGCGGGACAGGACTACGAGCAGTACTTC
TRBD1 few TRBJ2-6 TRBV14 CASSQQGAAGANVLTF TGTGCCAGCAGCCAACAGGGGGCGGCTGGGGCCAACGTCCTGACTTTC